This T cell receptor beta chain was sequenced during a study of cytomegalovirus exposure and HLA in healthy donors. PCR involved 60 Vbeta and 13 Jbeta primers. Generated by immunoSEQ multiplex PCR, the TCRdb table keeps only in-frame clones and is missing some. The sample lists fewer than 250,000 clones, around four fifths occurring once. There are 15 residues in the CDR3. The V and J ends lost 0 bases and 6 bases respectively, with 15 bases between them. Germline CDR1 SGHRS, CDR2 YFSETQ. The receptor comes from a woman in her thirties or forties in good health and CMV-seronegative. This sequence joins TRBV5-1 and TRBJ1-1; D possibly corresponds to TRBD1 (6 bases). Sequencing was carried out using PBMCs. As DNA, the CDR3 is TGCGCCAGCAGCTTGGCCGGAGGAACAGGGCCTGAAGCTTTCTTT. Translation: CASSLAGGTGPEAFF.